This note documents a single T cell receptor beta chain sequence. Trimming pared 2 bases from V and 8 bases from J, leaving 8 bases between. The V gene's germline CDR1 is SGHNT and CDR2 YENEEA. The CDR3 has 12 residues. This specimen belongs to a study of blood T cell repertoires in COVID-19. Method: immunoSEQ multiplex PCR; TCRdb's copy keeps in-frame clones and lacks some. This sample has 400,000 or so clones, with around nine tenths found just once. The source of this sequence is a man in his late teens or twenties with COVID-19, enrolled during active disease. The V gene is TRBV11-3, the J gene TRBJ2-3, with D uncertain. The specimen was peripheral blood. CDR3 sequence reads: CASSLTYSTQYF. In DNA, the CDR3 is TGTGCCAGCAGCTTAACCTACTCTACGCAGTATTTT. The whole variable domain, filled in from reference TRBV11-3 and TRBJ2-3, reads EAGVVQSPRYKIIEKKQPVAFWCNPISGHNTLYWYLQNLGQGPELLIRYENEEAVDDSQLPKDRFSAERLKGVDSTLKIQPAELGDSAVYLCASSLTYSTQYFGPGTRLTVL.